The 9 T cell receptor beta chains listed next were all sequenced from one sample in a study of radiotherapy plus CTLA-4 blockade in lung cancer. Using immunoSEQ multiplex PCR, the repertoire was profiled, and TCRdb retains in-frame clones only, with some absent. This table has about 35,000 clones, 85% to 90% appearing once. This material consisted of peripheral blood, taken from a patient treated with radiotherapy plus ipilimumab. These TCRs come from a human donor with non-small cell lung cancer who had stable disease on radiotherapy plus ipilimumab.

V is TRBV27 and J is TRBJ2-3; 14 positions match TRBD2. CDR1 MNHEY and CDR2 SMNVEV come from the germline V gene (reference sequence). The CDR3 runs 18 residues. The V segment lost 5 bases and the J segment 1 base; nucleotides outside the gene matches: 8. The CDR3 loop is CASSEIGTSGSGTDTQYF. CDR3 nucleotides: TGTGCCAGCAGTGAGATCGGGACTAGCGGGAGCGGCACAGATACGCAGTATTTT.

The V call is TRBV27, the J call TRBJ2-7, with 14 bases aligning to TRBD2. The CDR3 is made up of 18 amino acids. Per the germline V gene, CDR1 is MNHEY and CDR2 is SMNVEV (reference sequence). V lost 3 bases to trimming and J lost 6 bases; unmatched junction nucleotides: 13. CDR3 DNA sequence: TGTGCCAGCAGTTTTACCGGGACTAGCGGGAGTGGGTTTCGCGAGCAGTACTTC. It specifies CASSFTGTSGSGFREQYF.

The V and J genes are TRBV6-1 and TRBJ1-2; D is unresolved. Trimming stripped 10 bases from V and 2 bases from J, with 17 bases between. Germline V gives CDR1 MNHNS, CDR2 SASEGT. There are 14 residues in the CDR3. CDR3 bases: TGTGCCACCCTAACCCCACCGACAAACTATGGCTACACCTTC. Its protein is CATLTPPTNYGYTF.

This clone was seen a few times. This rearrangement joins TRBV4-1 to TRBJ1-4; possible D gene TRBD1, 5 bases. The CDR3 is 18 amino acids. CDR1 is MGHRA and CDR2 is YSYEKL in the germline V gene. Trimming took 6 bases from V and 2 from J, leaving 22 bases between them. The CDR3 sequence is CASRDGGGRGRTNEKLFF. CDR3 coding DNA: TGCGCCAGCAGGGATGGTGGTGGGCGGGGGAGGACTAATGAAAAACTGTTTTTT.

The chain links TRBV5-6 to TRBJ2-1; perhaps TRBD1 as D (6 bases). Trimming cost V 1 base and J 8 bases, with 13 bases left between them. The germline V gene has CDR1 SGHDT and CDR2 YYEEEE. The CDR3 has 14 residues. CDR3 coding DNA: TGTGCCAGCAGCTTGACAGGGCTCTATTATGAGCAGTTCTTC. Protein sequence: CASSLTGLYYEQFF.

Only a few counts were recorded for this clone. The CDR3 DNA follows: TGCGCCAGCAGCCAGGGGGCGAGAGAGACCCAGTACTTC. As protein: CASSQGARETQYF. This chain connects TRBV5-1 to TRBJ2-5; 8 bases are shared with TRBD1. Trimming took 4 bases from V and 4 from J; bases not matched to a gene: 3. Germline V gene lookup returns CDR1 SGHRS and CDR2 YFSETQ. CDR3 length equals 13 residues.

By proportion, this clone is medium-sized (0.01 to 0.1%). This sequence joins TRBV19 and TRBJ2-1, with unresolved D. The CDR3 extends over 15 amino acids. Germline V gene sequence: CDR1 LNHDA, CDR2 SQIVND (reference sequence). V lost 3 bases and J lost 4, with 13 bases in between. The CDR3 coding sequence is TGTGCCAGTAGTATCCCCGTTGGCGGTTACAATGAGCAGTTCTTC. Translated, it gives CASSIPVGGYNEQFF.

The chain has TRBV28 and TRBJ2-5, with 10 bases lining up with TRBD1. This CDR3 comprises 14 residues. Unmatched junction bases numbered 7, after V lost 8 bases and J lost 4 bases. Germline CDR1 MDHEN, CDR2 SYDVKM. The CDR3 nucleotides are TGTGCCAGCGTGGACAGGGGGGGTCGAGAGACCCAGTACTTC. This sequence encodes CASVDRGGRETQYF.

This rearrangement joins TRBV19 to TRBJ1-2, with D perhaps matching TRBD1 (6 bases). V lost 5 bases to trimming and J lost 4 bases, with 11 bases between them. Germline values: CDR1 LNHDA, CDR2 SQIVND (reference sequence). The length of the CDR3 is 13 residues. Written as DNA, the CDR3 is TGTGCCAGTAGTGGGCTGGACAGCTATGGCTACACCTTC. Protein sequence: CASSGLDSYGYTF.